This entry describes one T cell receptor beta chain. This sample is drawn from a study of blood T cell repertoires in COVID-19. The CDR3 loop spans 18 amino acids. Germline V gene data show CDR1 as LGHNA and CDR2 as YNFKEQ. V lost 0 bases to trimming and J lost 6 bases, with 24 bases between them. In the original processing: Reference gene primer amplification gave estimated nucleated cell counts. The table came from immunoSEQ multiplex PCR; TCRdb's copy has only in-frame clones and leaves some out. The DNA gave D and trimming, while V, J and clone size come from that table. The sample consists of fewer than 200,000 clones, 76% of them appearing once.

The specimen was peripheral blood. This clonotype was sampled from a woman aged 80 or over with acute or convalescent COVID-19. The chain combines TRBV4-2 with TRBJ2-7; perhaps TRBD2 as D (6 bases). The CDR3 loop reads CASSQDTRVGRGGGEQYF. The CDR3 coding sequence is TGTGCCAGCAGCCAAGATACCCGCGTTGGACGGGGAGGCGGCGAGCAGTACTTC.